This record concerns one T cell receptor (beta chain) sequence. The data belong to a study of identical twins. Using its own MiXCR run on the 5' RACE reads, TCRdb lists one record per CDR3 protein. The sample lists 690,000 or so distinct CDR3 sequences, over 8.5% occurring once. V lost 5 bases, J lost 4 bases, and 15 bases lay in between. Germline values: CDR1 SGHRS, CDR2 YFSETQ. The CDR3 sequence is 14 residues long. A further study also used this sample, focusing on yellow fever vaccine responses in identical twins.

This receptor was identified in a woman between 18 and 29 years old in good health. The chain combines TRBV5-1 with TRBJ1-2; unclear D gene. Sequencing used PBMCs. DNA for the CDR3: TGCGCCAGCAGTCCCTCCAGCATGACCTATGGCTACACCTTC. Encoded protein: CASSPSSMTYGYTF. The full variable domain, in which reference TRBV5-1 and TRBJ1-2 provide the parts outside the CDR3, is KAGVTQTPRYLIKTRGQQVTLSCSPISGHRSVSWYQQTPGQGLQFLFEYFSETQRNKGNFPGRFSGRQFSNSRSEMNVSTLELGDSALYLCASSPSSMTYGYTFGSGTRLTVV.